One sample yielded the 3 T cell receptor beta chains listed below, sequenced in a study of early T cells in non-severe SARS-CoV-2 infection. A single record per CDR3 protein comes from TCRdb applying MiXCR to the 5' RACE reads. The sample yields approximately 66,000 distinct CDR3 sequences, approximately 13% seen once. Input material: whole blood. These receptors all stem from an adult who was a healthcare worker with PCR-confirmed SARS-CoV-2 infection or an uninfected control (not recorded which).

The chain uses TRBV28 and TRBJ1-5, with D unclear. The CDR3 consists of 13 residues. The germline V and J ends were trimmed by 6 bases and 0 bases, with 6 bases remaining between them. Germline CDR1 reads MDHEN; CDR2 reads SYDVKM. CDR3 in amino acids: CASRDYSNQPQHF. The CDR3 nucleotides are TGTGCCAGCAGAGATTATAGCAATCAGCCCCAGCATTTT.

The sample holds many counts of this clonotype. The CDR3 DNA reads as TGCAGTGCTATAAGCACTGAAGCTTTCTTT. It is translated as CSAISTEAFF. V usage is TRBV20-1 and J usage is TRBJ1-1, with D uncertain. V lost 4 bases and J lost 4, with 4 bases in between. The CDR3 runs to 10 residues. Germline CDR1 DFQATT, CDR2 SNEGSKA (reference sequence).

This clonotype was seen a few times. The J gene is TRBJ2-7, the V gene TRBV7-2, with D uncertain. Germline V gene sequence: CDR1 SGHTA, CDR2 FQGNSA. V lost 3 bases and J 4 bases, leaving 4 bases between the germline ends. CDR3 length equals 11 residues. CDR3 coding DNA: TGTGCCAGCAGCTTCAAGTACGAGCAGTACTTC. It specifies CASSFKYEQYF.